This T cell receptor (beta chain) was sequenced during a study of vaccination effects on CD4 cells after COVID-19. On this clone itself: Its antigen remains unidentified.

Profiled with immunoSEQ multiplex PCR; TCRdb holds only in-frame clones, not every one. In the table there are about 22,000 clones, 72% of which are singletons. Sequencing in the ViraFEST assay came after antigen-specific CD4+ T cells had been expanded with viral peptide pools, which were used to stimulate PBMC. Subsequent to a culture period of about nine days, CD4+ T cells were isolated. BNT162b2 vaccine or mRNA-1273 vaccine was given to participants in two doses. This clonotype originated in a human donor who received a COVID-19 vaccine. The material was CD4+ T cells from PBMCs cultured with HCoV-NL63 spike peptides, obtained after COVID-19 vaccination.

The CDR3 sequence: CASSILPRAGGPNEQFF. The CDR3 bases are TGTGCCAGTAGTATTCTTCCTCGGGCGGGAGGGCCGAATGAGCAGTTCTTC. The rearrangement joins TRBV19 to TRBJ2-1, with TRBD2 matching over 9 bases. Germline V gene sequence: CDR1 LNHDA, CDR2 SQIVND (reference sequence). V lost 3 bases to trimming and J lost 7 bases; unmatched junction nucleotides: 13. There are 17 residues in the CDR3.